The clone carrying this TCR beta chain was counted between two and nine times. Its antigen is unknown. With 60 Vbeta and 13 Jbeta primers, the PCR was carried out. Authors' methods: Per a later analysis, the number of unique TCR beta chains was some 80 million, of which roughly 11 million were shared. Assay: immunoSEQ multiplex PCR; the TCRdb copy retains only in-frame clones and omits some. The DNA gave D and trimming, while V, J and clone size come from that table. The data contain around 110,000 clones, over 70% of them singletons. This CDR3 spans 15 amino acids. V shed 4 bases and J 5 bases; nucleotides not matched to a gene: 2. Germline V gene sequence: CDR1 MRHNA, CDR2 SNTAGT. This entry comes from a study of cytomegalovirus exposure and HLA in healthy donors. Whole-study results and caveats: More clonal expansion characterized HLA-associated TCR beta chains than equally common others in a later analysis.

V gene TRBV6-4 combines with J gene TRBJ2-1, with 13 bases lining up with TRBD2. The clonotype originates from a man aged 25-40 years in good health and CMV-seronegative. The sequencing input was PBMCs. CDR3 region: CASSGTSGGHNEQFF. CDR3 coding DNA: TGTGCCAGCAGTGGGACTAGCGGGGGCCACAATGAGCAGTTCTTC.